Sequencing of this T cell receptor (beta chain) was carried out in a study of OX40 agonist ivuxolimab in advanced cancers. Study-level findings and limits: The study did not work out the antigen specificity of the expanded peripheral T cells.

Points on this clone: Antigen specificity is unknown.

V was trimmed by 5 bases and J by 2 bases, leaving 7 bases between them. Per germline, CDR1 PRHDT and CDR2 FYEKMQ (reference sequence). CDR3 length: 12 residues. TCRdb keeps only in-frame clones here, not all; method: immunoSEQ multiplex PCR. Of tens of thousands of clones listed, about 85% were seen once; the top ten hold roughly 2.5%. The clonotype originates from an adult with an advanced solid tumor such as melanoma, head and neck, liver or kidney cancer. V and J are TRBV13 and TRBJ2-7; D could derive from TRBD1 or TRBD2 (6 bases each). The sample consisted of CD4+ or CD8+ T cells sorted from blood, taken in a trial of the OX40 agonist ivuxolimab. CDR3 nucleotides: TGTGCCAGCAGCCGGGGGCCCTACGAGCAGTACTTC. Translating gives CASSRGPYEQYF.